Below are 10 T cell receptor beta chains sequenced from a single sample in a study of CD4+ T cells in melanoma. Method: immunoSEQ multiplex PCR; TCRdb's copy keeps in-frame clones and lacks some. Here the sample spans 9,500 to 13,000 clones, 65% to 75% being singletons. The sample taken for sequencing was cells from a culture (not recorded whether cultured in vitro). Source of these receptors: a human donor with melanoma.

The gene calls are TRBV7-9 and TRBJ1-1, with 11 bases aligning to TRBD1. Per germline, CDR1 SEHNR and CDR2 FQNEAQ (reference sequence). V shed 5 bases and J 7 bases; nucleotides not matched to a gene: 9. This CDR3 contains 15 residues. CDR3 residues: CASSTGQGAQSEAFF. CDR3 bases: TGTGCCAGCAGCACAGGACAGGGGGCGCAAAGTGAAGCTTTCTTT. Together with reference TRBV7-9 and TRBJ1-1, the CDR3 gives the full variable domain: DTGVSQNPRHKITKRGQNVTFRCDPISEHNRLYWYRQTLGQGPEFLTYFQNEAQLEKSRLLSDRFSAERPKGSFSTLEIQRTEQGDSAMYLCASSTGQGAQSEAFFGQGTRLTVV.

The V call is TRBV15, the J call TRBJ1-5; 11 bases map to TRBD1. Germline loops: CDR1 LNHNV, CDR2 YYDKDF (reference sequence). After removal of 2 bases from V and 6 bases from J, the junction contained 6 bases not matched to a gene. CDR3 length: 16 amino acids. This CDR3 is CATSRNRDRGIQPQHF. The DNA for the CDR3 is TGTGCCACCAGCAGAAACCGGGACAGGGGGATTCAGCCCCAGCATTTT. Based on the CDR3 plus reference TRBV15 and TRBJ1-5, the full variable domain is DAMVIQNPRYQVTQFGKPVTLSCSQTLNHNVMYWYQQKSSQAPKLLFHYYDKDFNNEADTPDNFQSRRPNTSFCFLDIRSPGLGDTAMYLCATSRNRDRGIQPQHFGDGTRLSIL.

This clone occurred once. The chain recombines TRBV5-1 with TRBJ2-4; maybe TRBD2 (6 bases). The CDR3 has 14 amino acids. The germline V and J ends were trimmed by 2 bases and 9 bases, with 15 bases remaining between them. The germline V gene encodes CDR1 SGHRS and CDR2 YFSETQ. CDR3 DNA sequence: TGCGCCAGCAGCTTAGGCGGGGAAGTGGGCATTCAGTACTTC. It is translated as CASSLGGEVGIQYF. Together with reference TRBV5-1 and TRBJ2-4, the CDR3 gives the full variable domain: KAGVTQTPRYLIKTRGQQVTLSCSPISGHRSVSWYQQTPGQGLQFLFEYFSETQRNKGNFPGRFSGRQFSNSRSEMNVSTLELGDSALYLCASSLGGEVGIQYFGAGTRLSVL.

The gene calls are TRBV7-8 and TRBJ2-1, with D unclear. The CDR3 runs to 11 residues. V was trimmed by 1 base and J by 9 bases, leaving 4 bases between them. The germline CDR1 and CDR2 sequences are SGHVS and FQNEAQ. The CDR3 DNA is TGTGCCAGCAGCTTAGACACTGAGCAGTTCTTC. Protein product: CASSLDTEQFF.

The V call is TRBV4-2, the J call TRBJ1-4; D is perhaps TRBD1 (5 bases). V shed 1 base and J shed 7 bases, with 10 bases lying between them. Germline V CDR1 and CDR2: LGHNA, YNFKEQ. The CDR3 length is 14 residues. In DNA form, the CDR3 reads TGTGCCAGCAGCCAAGGGGTGGGGGGTGAAAAACTGTTTTTT. Encoded protein: CASSQGVGGEKLFF.

This CDR3 is CASSLRPGRTDTQYF. The CDR3 DNA reads TGTGCCAGCAGCTTAAGGCCAGGGAGGACAGATACGCAGTATTTT. This chain connects TRBV11-2 to TRBJ2-3, with D perhaps matching TRBD2 (6 bases). The CDR3 runs to 15 residues. Trimming removed 2 bases from V and 3 bases from J, with 12 bases in between. Germline CDR1 and CDR2: SGHAT and FQNNGV.

The J gene is TRBJ1-2, the V gene TRBV5-1; D unclear. Germline CDR1 is SGHRS and CDR2 is YFSETQ. V shed 3 bases and J shed 4 bases, with 16 bases lying between them. The CDR3 has 15 residues. The CDR3 is CASSSLDGESYGYTF. The CDR3 bases are TGCGCCAGCAGCTCCCTGGACGGGGAGAGCTATGGCTACACCTTC.

V and J are TRBV5-1 and TRBJ2-3; no firm D call. The CDR3 totals 12 residues. The germline V gene encodes CDR1 SGHRS and CDR2 YFSETQ. The V end was cut by 4 bases, the J end by 2 bases, with 5 bases between. The CDR3 nucleotides are TGCGCCAGCAGCGAGAACACAGATACGCAGTATTTT. As protein: CASSENTDTQYF. Looking up the rest from reference TRBV5-1 and TRBJ2-3 gives the full variable domain: KAGVTQTPRYLIKTRGQQVTLSCSPISGHRSVSWYQQTPGQGLQFLFEYFSETQRNKGNFPGRFSGRQFSNSRSEMNVSTLELGDSALYLCASSENTDTQYFGPGTRLTVL.

The rearrangement uses TRBV18 and TRBJ1-6; unclear D gene. The length of the CDR3 is 15 residues. Trimming took off 3 bases at V and 7 bases at J, with 13 bases between the two ends. Germline assignment: CDR1 KGHSH and CDR2 LQKENI. CDR3 DNA sequence: TGTGCCAGCTCACCGTCGGCCGGGAAAAATTCACCCCTCCACTTT. Translated: CASSPSAGKNSPLHF.

The chain recombines TRBV5-1 with TRBJ2-3, with 10 bases fitting TRBD1. V dropped 4 bases and J dropped 6; count of bases not matched to a gene: 5. Germline V gene data show CDR1 as SGHRS and CDR2 as YFSETQ. The CDR3 has 14 amino acids. Written as DNA, the CDR3 is TGCGCCAGCAGCGGACAGGGGGGTACGGATACGCAGTATTTT. Its translation is CASSGQGGTDTQYF.